This note documents a single T cell receptor beta chain sequence. Its antigen is not known. Vbeta (60) and Jbeta (13) primers were used in the PCR. The repertoire was sequenced with immunoSEQ multiplex PCR; TCRdb's copy has only in-frame clones and lacks some. This repertoire includes about 130,000 clones. Healthy bone marrow donors made up the donor group. The data were obtained in a study of cytomegalovirus exposure and HLA in healthy donors. Overall study findings and caveats: A later analysis appeared to link common viral pathogens to several of the most significant clusters.

This clonotype was sampled from a man aged 18 to 29 in good health and CMV-seronegative. Sequenced sample: PBMCs.

The CDR3 spells CASSPTGTEKETQYF. The CDR3 DNA reads TGTGCCAGCAGCCCAACCGGGACAGAGAAAGAGACCCAGTACTTC. V usage is TRBV6-4 and J usage is TRBJ2-5, with 7 nucleotides matching TRBD1. V lost 6 bases and J lost 3; bases outside the gene matches: 10. The CDR3 spans 15 residues. Germline values: CDR1 MRHNA, CDR2 SNTAGT.